This record covers a single T cell receptor beta chain. Cohort allocation depended upon clinical history that participants reported. The data stem from a study of blood T cell repertoires in COVID-19. About the research overall: Both acute and convalescent COVID-19 samples were obtained from the United States, Italy and Spain.

Profiling relied on immunoSEQ multiplex PCR, and the TCRdb table lists in-frame clones only, not all of them. The repertoire has a few hundred thousand clones, over 85% of them found once; the top ten carry around 9%. The CDR3 has 18 amino acids. The V gene end was trimmed by 2 bases and the J gene end by 6 bases; junction bases not matched to a gene: 8. The germline V gene has CDR1 ENHRY and CDR2 SYGVKD. The TCR originated in a woman aged 25 to 45 who had recovered from COVID-19. Sequencing used PBMCs or T cells enriched from blood (not recorded which). This rearrangement joins TRBV10-3 to TRBJ2-1; TRBD2 agrees at 15 bases. CDR3 coding DNA: TGTGCCATCAGTGAGCCAGGGACTAGCGGGAGGAGTGGCAATGAGCAGTTCTTC. This encodes CAISEPGTSGRSGNEQFF.